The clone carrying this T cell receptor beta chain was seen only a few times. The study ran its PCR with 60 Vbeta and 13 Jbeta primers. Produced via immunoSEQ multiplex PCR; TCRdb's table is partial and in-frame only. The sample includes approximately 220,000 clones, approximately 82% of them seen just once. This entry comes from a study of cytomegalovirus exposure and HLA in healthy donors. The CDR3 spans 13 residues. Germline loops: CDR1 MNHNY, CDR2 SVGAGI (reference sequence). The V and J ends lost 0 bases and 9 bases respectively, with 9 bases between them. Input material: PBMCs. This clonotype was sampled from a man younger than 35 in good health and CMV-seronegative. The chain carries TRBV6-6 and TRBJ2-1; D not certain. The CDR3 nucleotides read TGTGCCAGCAGTTACTCGAGCGAAGTTGAGCAGTTCTTC. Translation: CASSYSSEVEQFF.